This note documents a single TCR beta chain sequence. Its antigen remains unidentified. Per-nucleotide qualities are absent, and no much larger clonotype sits a single base away. The record originates from a study of cytomegalovirus exposure and HLA in healthy donors (dated 2017 in TCRdb). General notes on the study: An earlier analysis of some 600 of the donors reported 276 Gb of sequence data and 95 million to 130 million unique TCR beta sequences obtained from roughly 170 million T cells. Approximately 330 gigabases of sequencing data and around 88 million unique TCR sequences made up an early release that covered nearly 650 HLA-typed donors. The genetic ancestry cluster associated with self-reported Caucasian donors included over 65% of the roughly 390 genotyped donors. The study aimed to test whether cataloging public T cell receptors could reveal signatures of past pathogen exposure. The T cell repertoires of 666 subjects were profiled by immunosequencing and related to cytomegalovirus serostatus. A separate validation cohort of 100 to 150 different subjects was used in addition to the roughly 620-subject first cohort. The study combined high-throughput TCR immunosequencing, statistical association of individual TCRs with disease status, and machine learning to predict cytomegalovirus infection status. In a later analysis, previously published TCR beta repertoires from hundreds of donors were re-analyzed and high-resolution HLA genotyping was added so that TCR occurrence patterns could be studied. The later analysis used no new phenotypic data to find candidate immune exposures, relying instead on TCR beta sequences and their occurrence across donors. An earlier analysis of 587 of the donors applied high-throughput TCR beta sequencing to assess whether each TCR beta V gene segment acted as functional or pseudogenic. Donor age, sex, ethnicity and CMV serostatus were compiled alongside the repertoire data. A later genetic analysis used genome-wide SNP genotypes for about three fifths of the 666 donors, treating that subset as a discovery cohort. All discovery cohort repertoires had been generated on a single sequencing platform. Both class I and class II loci were covered by HLA typing, at four-digit resolution. Typing coverage differed by locus: A, B, C, DRB1 and DQB1 were typed in about 629-640 donors, DQA1 in 500 to 550, DPA1 in approximately 610, and DPB1 in around 440. Roughly five DR-DQ haplotypes were handled as single units for association and clustering, since linkage in the cohort was strong. On average, roughly 250,000 unique TCR beta nucleotide sequences were sequenced per donor among a few hundred genotyped donors of the cohort, with approximately 18% of those sequences being non-productive.

What the study reported, not specific to this receptor: In this cohort, only TCR beta chains were sequenced, and detectable features were limited by the absence of alpha or paired-chain data. The only immune exposure information available for the cohort was CMV serostatus. In a later analysis, several top co-occurrence clusters were reported to appear linked to parvovirus B19, influenza, CMV and Epstein-Barr virus. When HLA alleles, especially DR and DQ, strongly co-occurred, attributing TCR associations to individual alleles was difficult. According to a later analysis, TCR association rates differed among HLA loci, with DRB1 alleles showing the most associated TCRs and HLA-C alleles showing the fewest. According to a later analysis, most CMV-associated TCR beta chains appeared to be HLA-restricted, and the HLA associations seemed to be driven largely by CMV exposure. An earlier analysis of approximately 500 of the donors showed that most TCR beta V segments appeared in productive rearrangements either about 87% or about 30% of the time, which broadly matched IMGT annotations. Specific HLA alleles were associated with around 18,000 TCR beta sequences at a false discovery rate of 0.05 in a later analysis. A further reported finding was that TCR beta sequences accurately predicted the HLA-A and HLA-B alleles for most subjects in the first cohort. The classifier was reported to diagnose cytomegalovirus status with high specificity and sensitivity in both the original cohort and the validation cohort. Correlated functional status among segregating V segments might reflect linkage disequilibrium, but an unknown experimental factor could not be ruled out. A group of highly shared sequence variants was considered likely to be a technical artifact of the sequencing pipeline. The authors suggested that the approach could potentially be generalized to other disease states and immunological phenotypes. A few of the identified cytomegalovirus-associated TCR beta chains were confirmed in vitro to be specific for cytomegalovirus antigens. Sequencing depth was assumed to be roughly uniform across donors in the presence/absence analyses, though that assumption may not hold. The study gave a list of under 200 TCR beta chains associated with cytomegalovirus. Compared with equally common non-associated chains, HLA-associated TCR beta chains in a later analysis were more clonally expanded and had lower generation probabilities. While some public TCRs were present in many individuals, most TCR sequences turned up only very rarely across donors. V-gene and J-gene trimming of TCR beta chains was associated with a missense DCLRE1C variant in a later genetic analysis, and the association was replicated in an independent cohort. Because counts were too low, roughly 16 rarely observed V segments, including chromosome 9 orphons, were left out of the earlier analysis of about 620 of the donors. Because HLA typing was unavailable for some donors at each locus, only the typed subset was used in association tests. According to a later genetic analysis, donors in an Asian-associated ancestry cluster had fewer N-insertions in productive TCRs than the approximately 710-donor mean.

The cohort was made up of 500 to 850 healthy bone marrow donors. At the time of sampling, every cohort member was nominally healthy, though immune exposures that went unrecorded were likely present. The donor was CMV seronegative and belonged to the group of roughly 330 seronegative cohort members. Each donor provided a peripheral blood sample, and peripheral blood mononuclear cells were used for TCR beta sequencing. The Qiagen DNeasy Blood Extraction Kit was used to extract genomic DNA from the blood cell samples. The library was produced with the immunoSEQ multiplex PCR assay. For the multiplex PCR, a mixture combining 60 forward primers for TCR Vbeta segments and 13 reverse primers for TCR Jbeta segments was used. Amplification of the CDR3 region of rearranged TCR beta genes was performed with a multiplex PCR assay on genomic DNA. The amplified TCR beta libraries were sequenced on the Illumina HiSeq System as 87-base-pair reads. The authors' analysis ran thus. Across the 600 to 700 repertoires, a later analysis counted approximately 83 million unique TCR beta chains, approximately 12 million of which were shared by at least two donors. Raw reads were error-corrected and collapsed into unique sequences with a nearest-neighbor algorithm that merged closely related sequences to remove PCR and sequencing errors. CDR3 sequences were aligned to IMGT reference sequences to assign V, D and J gene segments. For a sequence to be retained, at least a six-nucleotide match to both a V gene segment and a J gene segment was required. A rearrangement was called productive if the CDR3 had no stop codons and remained in frame with V and J, and every other rearrangement was called non-productive. CDR3 was defined according to IMGT convention as the region running from the second conserved V-encoded cysteine to the conserved J-encoded phenylalanine. Sequences without an unambiguous match to a single V gene segment were excluded from the earlier analysis of a few hundred of the donors. In an earlier analysis of around 600 of the donors, V segments were called functional above 56.7% productive rearrangements and were called segregating when the between-donor standard deviation exceeded 5%. A statistical classification framework was built to diagnose cytomegalovirus status from the catalog of TCR beta chain sequences. In a later analysis, V and J genes were assigned by comparing TCR nucleotide sequences against IMGT/GENE-DB human TR gene sequences. Using the TCRdist pipeline, a later analysis assigned CDR3 sequences along with most-parsimonious VDJ recombination scenarios. In a later analysis, each TCR beta chain was defined by its CDR3 amino acid sequence together with its V-gene family, and reads lacking a unique V-gene family were excluded. A later analysis removed 500 to 600 highly shared, low-generation-probability nucleotide sequences to deal with suspected cross-contamination and a sequencing artifact. In a later analysis, a clonal expansion index for each public chain was calculated from normalized within-repertoire ranks of inferred template counts. In a later analysis, generation probabilities were computed using a VDJ recombination model fitted to out-of-frame rearrangements, and the results were checked against IGoR. In a later analysis, hypergeometric tests were used to score TCR-TCR, TCR-HLA and TCR-CMV co-occurrence, with a repertoire-size bias correction applied to TCR pairs. In a later analysis, false discovery rates were estimated by permuting HLA or CMV assignments 20 times. In a later analysis, co-occurring TCRs were grouped with DBSCAN, and TCRdist sequence similarity was added when clustering was performed within HLA-allele-positive subsets. Co-occurrence clustering excluded repertoires with fewer than 30,000 or more than 120,000 public chains, plus five with anomalous nucleotide sharing. TCRdb took over this immuneACCESS table, retaining in-frame rearrangements with V and J assigned. Such tables are incomplete; in checked studies, under half of the missing clones stem from an unresolved V gene, and the remainder is unexplained. Clone size and V and J calls were adopted from that table, with D and trimming inferred from the DNA. Counted in this sample were about 250,000 clones; approximately 70% of them appeared once. The biggest ten clones account for approximately 2.5% of the sample.

This sequence originates from a female donor in good health and CMV-seronegative. Sequences were obtained from PBMCs.

This receptor has the CDR3 CASSPGLVYNEQFF. Here is the DNA: TGTGCCAGCAGCCCGGGACTAGTCTACAATGAGCAGTTCTTC. The V gene is TRBV5-4 and the J gene is TRBJ2-1; TRBD2 fits 8 bases in the junction. The CDR3 numbers 14 residues from cysteine through phenylalanine. CDR3 DNA is the only sequence kept; it has 42 bases, read in frame from the first base. For this chain, trimming is 4 bases at the V end and 3 bases at the J end, and the number of junction bases without a gene match is 3. For CDR1 and CDR2, the germline V gene (reference sequence) lists SGHNT and YYREEE.